A selection of T cell receptor beta chains follows, all from one sample in a study of PD-1 blockade in classical Hodgkin lymphoma. TCRdb's table, derived via immunoSEQ multiplex PCR, lists solely in-frame clones and lacks some. Of about 15,000 clones in the sample, 84% were seen once. The specimen was peripheral blood mononuclear cells (PBMCs). These receptor sequences come from a human donor with classical Hodgkin lymphoma. CDR3s include the opening cysteine and the closing phenylalanine or tryptophan. The D gene is left open where the match is weak. Rows may omit the clone size; those that give it use once, few, many or a size class.

abundance: NA; v_gene: TRBV27; j_gene: TRBJ2-7; d_gene: TRBD2; CDR3aa: CASSSPGLAGAMEQYF; CDR3nt: TGTGCCAGCAGTTCCCCGGGACTAGCGGGCGCCATGGAGCAGTACTTC
abundance: NA; v_gene: TRBV28; j_gene: TRBJ2-2; d_gene: NA; CDR3aa: CASRAGTGELFF; CDR3nt: TGTGCCAGCAGGGCGGGCACCGGGGAGCTGTTTTTT
abundance: NA; v_gene: TRBV28; j_gene: TRBJ2-1; d_gene: TRBD2; CDR3aa: CASSSSGSVNEQFF; CDR3nt: TGTGCCAGCAGTTCTAGCGGGAGTGTCAATGAGCAGTTCTTC
abundance: NA; v_gene: TRBV27; j_gene: TRBJ2-1; d_gene: NA; CDR3aa: CASSIPGFYNEQFF; CDR3nt: TGTGCCAGCTCGATTCCGGGCTTCTACAATGAGCAGTTCTTC
abundance: once; v_gene: TRBV7-2; j_gene: TRBJ1-5; d_gene: TRBD1; CDR3aa: CASSGRQGSQPQHF; CDR3nt: TGTGCCAGCAGCGGCAGACAGGGGAGTCAGCCCCAGCATTTT
abundance: NA; v_gene: TRBV2; j_gene: TRBJ1-6; d_gene: NA; CDR3aa: CAITDGLSSYNSPLHF; CDR3nt: TGTGCCATCACTGATGGGCTTAGCTCCTATAATTCACCCCTCCACTTT
abundance: NA; v_gene: TRBV11-3; j_gene: TRBJ2-7; d_gene: NA; CDR3aa: CASSLGVYNEQYF; CDR3nt: TGTGCCAGCAGCTTAGGGGTTTACAACGAGCAGTACTTC
abundance: NA; v_gene: TRBV29-1; j_gene: TRBJ2-3; d_gene: NA; CDR3aa: CSVIFRVSTDTQYF; CDR3nt: TGCAGCGTTATCTTCCGGGTTAGCACAGATACGCAGTATTTT
abundance: NA; v_gene: TRBV2; j_gene: TRBJ1-5; d_gene: NA; CDR3aa: CASSVMGGRQPQHF; CDR3nt: TGTGCCAGCAGTGTTATGGGGGGCAGGCAGCCCCAGCATTTT
abundance: NA; v_gene: TRBV6-4; j_gene: TRBJ2-3; d_gene: TRBD1; CDR3aa: CASSDSDRDTQYF; CDR3nt: TGTGCCAGCAGTGACTCGGACAGGGATACGCAGTATTTT
abundance: NA; v_gene: TRBV27; j_gene: TRBJ2-1; d_gene: NA; CDR3aa: CASSISGTYNEQFF; CDR3nt: TGTGCCAGCAGTATTAGCGGCACTTACAATGAGCAGTTCTTC
abundance: few; v_gene: TRBV14; j_gene: TRBJ2-3; d_gene: NA; CDR3aa: CASRTHGATDTQYF; CDR3nt: TGTGCCAGCAGAACCCATGGGGCCACAGATACGCAGTATTTT
abundance: once; v_gene: TRBV11-2; j_gene: TRBJ2-7; d_gene: NA; CDR3aa: CASSLEPGIIDEQYF; CDR3nt: TGTGCCAGCAGCTTAGAGCCAGGGATAATCGACGAGCAGTACTTC
abundance: medium-sized; v_gene: TRBV15; j_gene: TRBJ2-2; d_gene: NA; CDR3aa: CATSRGTGELFF; CDR3nt: TGTGCCACCAGCAGAGGCACCGGGGAGCTGTTTTTT
abundance: NA; v_gene: TRBV5-1; j_gene: TRBJ2-1; d_gene: NA; CDR3aa: CASSLGDWSNEQFF; CDR3nt: TGCGCCAGCAGCTTGGGCGACTGGAGCAATGAGCAGTTCTTC
abundance: NA; v_gene: TRBV28; j_gene: TRBJ2-4; d_gene: TRBD1; CDR3aa: CASSIGTENIQYF; CDR3nt: TGTGCCAGCAGTATTGGGACAGAAAACATTCAGTACTTC
abundance: NA; v_gene: TRBV28; j_gene: TRBJ2-3; d_gene: NA; CDR3aa: CATTRGWGGDTQYF; CDR3nt: TGTGCCACCACCAGGGGATGGGGTGGAGATACGCAGTATTTT
abundance: NA; v_gene: TRBV4-1; j_gene: TRBJ2-1; d_gene: NA; CDR3aa: CASSQTGSYNEQFF; CDR3nt: TGCGCCAGCAGCCAAACGGGCTCCTACAATGAGCAGTTCTTC
abundance: NA; v_gene: TRBV5-1; j_gene: TRBJ1-5; d_gene: NA; CDR3aa: CASSFRGGGNQPQHF; CDR3nt: TGCGCCAGCAGCTTCCGGGGTGGTGGCAATCAGCCCCAGCATTTT
abundance: NA; v_gene: TRBV18; j_gene: TRBJ2-3; d_gene: NA; CDR3aa: CASSLAASTDTQYF; CDR3nt: TGTGCCAGCTCACTAGCGGCTAGCACAGATACGCAGTATTTT
abundance: NA; v_gene: TRBV11-2; j_gene: TRBJ1-5; d_gene: TRBD1; CDR3aa: CASSPAEGAGQPQHF; CDR3nt: TGTGCCAGCAGCCCAGCGGAGGGGGCAGGGCAGCCCCAGCATTTT
abundance: NA; v_gene: TRBV7-7; j_gene: TRBJ2-2; d_gene: TRBD1; CDR3aa: CASSWGQGSRNTGELFF; CDR3nt: TGTGCCAGCAGCTGGGGACAGGGAAGTAGGAACACCGGGGAGCTGTTTTTT
abundance: NA; v_gene: TRBV19; j_gene: TRBJ2-7; d_gene: NA; CDR3aa: CASSIGNTEQYF; CDR3nt: TGTGCCAGTAGTATCGGCAATACAGAGCAGTACTTC
abundance: NA; v_gene: TRBV5-5; j_gene: TRBJ2-7; d_gene: TRBD1; CDR3aa: CASSPRQGLTYEQYF; CDR3nt: TGTGCCAGCAGCCCTAGACAGGGGCTGACGTACGAGCAGTACTTC
abundance: NA; v_gene: TRBV6-4; j_gene: TRBJ2-3; d_gene: TRBD2; CDR3aa: CASSDEAGEGTDTQYF; CDR3nt: TGTGCCAGCAGTGACGAAGCGGGAGAGGGGACAGATACGCAGTATTTT
abundance: NA; v_gene: TRBV28; j_gene: TRBJ1-4; d_gene: TRBD1; CDR3aa: CASMISNRGYEKLFF; CDR3nt: TGTGCCAGTATGATATCAAACAGGGGGTATGAAAAACTGTTTTTT
abundance: few; v_gene: TRBV4-1; j_gene: TRBJ1-5; d_gene: TRBD1; CDR3aa: CASSQEGSPGGGQPQHF; CDR3nt: TGCGCCAGCAGCCAAGAGGGCAGCCCAGGGGGCGGTCAGCCCCAGCATTTT
abundance: NA; v_gene: TRBV2; j_gene: TRBJ2-6; d_gene: NA; CDR3aa: CASSGGGDTAGANVLTF; CDR3nt: TGTGCCAGCAGTGGGGGCGGGGATACGGCTGGGGCCAACGTCCTGACTTTC
abundance: NA; v_gene: TRBV19; j_gene: TRBJ1-2; d_gene: NA; CDR3aa: CASSIGSQGRYGYTF; CDR3nt: TGTGCCAGTAGTATAGGGTCGCAGGGACGCTATGGCTACACCTTC
abundance: once; v_gene: TRBV9; j_gene: TRBJ2-1; d_gene: TRBD2; CDR3aa: CASSVAGGSYNEQFF; CDR3nt: TGTGCCAGCAGCGTAGCGGGAGGCTCCTACAATGAGCAGTTCTTC
abundance: NA; v_gene: TRBV27; j_gene: TRBJ2-7; d_gene: TRBD1; CDR3aa: CASSLSTGGYEQYF; CDR3nt: TGTGCCAGCAGTTTATCGACAGGGGGGTACGAGCAGTACTTC
abundance: few; v_gene: TRBV6-5; j_gene: TRBJ2-1; d_gene: NA; CDR3aa: CASSYAGQNNEQFF; CDR3nt: TGTGCCAGCAGTTACGCCGGACAGAACAATGAGCAGTTCTTC
abundance: NA; v_gene: TRBV6-6; j_gene: TRBJ1-3; d_gene: NA; CDR3aa: CASSYSHPPSGNTIYF; CDR3nt: TGTGCCAGCAGTTACTCCCATCCTCCCTCTGGAAACACCATATATTTT
abundance: NA; v_gene: TRBV7-2; j_gene: TRBJ2-4; d_gene: NA; CDR3aa: CASSLSTLAKNIQYF; CDR3nt: TGTGCCAGCAGCTTATCTACCCTAGCCAAAAACATTCAGTACTTC
abundance: NA; v_gene: TRBV7-9; j_gene: TRBJ1-1; d_gene: NA; CDR3aa: CASSQGSGWDTEAFF; CDR3nt: TGTGCCAGCAGCCAGGGGAGCGGCTGGGACACTGAAGCTTTCTTT
abundance: NA; v_gene: TRBV6-6; j_gene: TRBJ2-3; d_gene: NA; CDR3aa: CASLIRLPSTDTQYF; CDR3nt: TGTGCCAGCCTAATTCGCCTTCCTAGCACAGATACGCAGTATTTT
abundance: once; v_gene: TRBV28; j_gene: TRBJ1-5; d_gene: NA; CDR3aa: CASSSHDGQNQPQHF; CDR3nt: TGTGCCAGCAGTTCCCATGACGGACAAAATCAGCCCCAGCATTTT
abundance: once; v_gene: TRBV6-4; j_gene: TRBJ2-6; d_gene: NA; CDR3aa: CASSDSGGSGANVLTF; CDR3nt: TGTGCCAGCAGTGACTCAGGCGGTTCTGGGGCCAACGTCCTGACTTTC
abundance: NA; v_gene: TRBV19; j_gene: TRBJ2-4; d_gene: NA; CDR3aa: CASSVRTDKNIQYF; CDR3nt: TGTGCCAGTAGTGTCCGGACAGACAAAAACATTCAGTACTTC
abundance: NA; v_gene: TRBV28; j_gene: TRBJ2-2; d_gene: TRBD1; CDR3aa: CASCSGGTGELFF; CDR3nt: TGTGCCAGCTGTTCAGGGGGCACCGGGGAGCTGTTTTTT
abundance: NA; v_gene: TRBV4-2; j_gene: TRBJ1-2; d_gene: NA; CDR3aa: CASSQDANLNYGYTF; CDR3nt: TGTGCCAGCAGCCAAGACGCAAACTTAAACTATGGCTACACCTTC
abundance: once; v_gene: TRBV15; j_gene: TRBJ2-4; d_gene: NA; CDR3aa: CATSRDKGTGPNIQYF; CDR3nt: TGTGCCACCAGCAGAGATAAGGGAACAGGGCCCAACATTCAGTACTTC
abundance: NA; v_gene: TRBV11-2; j_gene: TRBJ2-3; d_gene: NA; CDR3aa: CASSSAGLSTDTQYF; CDR3nt: TGTGCCAGCAGCTCAGCAGGACTGAGCACAGATACGCAGTATTTT
abundance: NA; v_gene: TRBV25-1; j_gene: TRBJ2-1; d_gene: TRBD1; CDR3aa: CASSPDRGNEQFF; CDR3nt: TGTGCCAGCAGCCCGGACAGGGGGAATGAGCAGTTCTTC
abundance: NA; v_gene: TRBV19; j_gene: TRBJ2-1; d_gene: NA; CDR3aa: CASSRAYNEQFF; CDR3nt: TGTGCCAGTTCTCGTGCCTACAATGAGCAGTTCTTC
abundance: NA; v_gene: TRBV4-2; j_gene: TRBJ2-1; d_gene: NA; CDR3aa: CASSQLYNEQFF; CDR3nt: TGTGCCAGCAGCCAGCTATACAATGAGCAGTTCTTC